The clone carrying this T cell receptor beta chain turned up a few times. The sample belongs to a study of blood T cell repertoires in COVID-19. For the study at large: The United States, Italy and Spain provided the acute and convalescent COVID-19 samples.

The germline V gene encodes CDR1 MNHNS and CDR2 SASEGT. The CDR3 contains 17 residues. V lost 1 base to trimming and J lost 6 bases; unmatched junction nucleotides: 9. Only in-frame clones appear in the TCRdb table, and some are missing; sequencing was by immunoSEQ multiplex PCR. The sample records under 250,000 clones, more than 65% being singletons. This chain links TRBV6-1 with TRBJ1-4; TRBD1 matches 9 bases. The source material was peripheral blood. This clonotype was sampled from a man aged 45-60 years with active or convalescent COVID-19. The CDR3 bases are TGTGCCAGCAGTGAAGGTGGGGGGAACAGGGGGCATGAAAAACTGTTTTTT. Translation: CASSEGGGNRGHEKLFF.